These 11 T cell receptor beta chains share one sample of origin, sequenced in a study of response to subunit inactivated influenza vaccine. TCRdb independently ran MiXCR on the RT-PCR reads; one entry per CDR3 protein. The sample carries hundreds of thousands of distinct CDR3 sequences, about 18% recorded once. The sequencing here drew on PBMCs from blood, taken about 5 days after vaccination. Every receptor here comes from a man in his fifties who received an inactivated influenza vaccine.

V and J are TRBV2 and TRBJ2-2, with D perhaps matching TRBD1 (5 bases). Germline V gives CDR1 SNHLY, CDR2 FYNNEI. V gave up 4 bases and J gave up 1 base, with 10 bases separating them. The CDR3 has 15 amino acids. The CDR3 spells CASSVRQGNTGELFF. The CDR3 nucleotides read TGTGCCAGCAGTGTTCGGCAGGGGAACACCGGGGAGCTGTTTTTT.

This clonotype has at least ten counts. The chain is built from TRBV5-1 and TRBJ2-1; the D gene is possibly TRBD2 (5 bases). V was clipped by 2 bases and J by 10 bases, with 13 bases between them. This CDR3 is 13 amino acids long. Per the germline V gene, CDR1 is SGHRS and CDR2 is YFSETQ. This CDR3 is CASSFVSAGEQFF. The CDR3 DNA is TGCGCCAGCAGCTTTGTTAGCGCAGGCGAGCAGTTCTTC.

V usage is TRBV4-3 and J usage is TRBJ2-7, with 8 nucleotides matching TRBD1. Germline V gives CDR1 LGHNA, CDR2 YSLEER. CDR3 length: 15 residues. Trimming removed 0 bases from V and 4 bases from J; junction bases left unmatched: 5. DNA of the CDR3: TGCGCCAGCAGCCAAGAAGGCGGACAGGGATACGAGCAGTACTTC. Protein product: CASSQEGGQGYEQYF.

The chain carries TRBV4-3 and TRBJ2-7; possible D gene TRBD2, 5 bases. The CDR3 has 17 amino acids. Germline V gene data show CDR1 as LGHNA and CDR2 as YSLEER. V was shortened by 2 bases and J by 1 base, with 18 bases between the two germline ends. The CDR3 spells CASSQHSVIRGSYEQYF. As DNA, the CDR3 is TGCGCCAGCAGCCAACACTCTGTTATTCGCGGGTCCTACGAGCAGTACTTC.

This sequence joins TRBV5-1 and TRBJ2-1; weak D call: TRBD2 (7 bases). Germline CDR1 and CDR2: SGHRS and YFSETQ. This CDR3 contains 16 residues. The V and J ends lost 0 bases and 8 bases respectively, with 18 bases between them. In DNA form, the CDR3 reads TGCGCCAGCAGCTTGGTAATTGCGGGGGCTCCCGATGAGCAGTTCTTC. It codes for CASSLVIAGAPDEQFF. The full variable domain, its missing parts supplied by reference TRBV5-1 and TRBJ2-1, is KAGVTQTPRYLIKTRGQQVTLSCSPISGHRSVSWYQQTPGQGLQFLFEYFSETQRNKGNFPGRFSGRQFSNSRSEMNVSTLELGDSALYLCASSLVIAGAPDEQFFGPGTRLTVL.

This clonotype was seen a handful of times. A read error is likely, as this CDR3 ends without the conserved phenylalanine or tryptophan. Because the CDR3's place on the DNA is in doubt, the DNA is left out and the CDR3 is given as listed by TCRdb. The chain is built from TRBV11-2 and TRBJ2-5; whether TRBD1, the table's D call, matches the DNA was not checked. With termini counted, the CDR3 has 12 amino acids. Germline CDR1 is SGHAT and CDR2 is FQNNGV. The CDR3 reads CASSLGLREIGI.

V is TRBV7-2 and J is TRBJ1-5; TRBD1 aligns across 8 bases. Germline CDR1 and CDR2: SGHTA and FQGNSA. The V and J ends lost 1 base and 6 bases, in that order; junction bases with no gene match: 11. The CDR3 consists of 17 residues. DNA of the CDR3: TGTGCCAGCAGCTTAGTTTTGGGACAGGCTGTCGGTCAGCCCCAGCATTTT. Encoded protein: CASSLVLGQAVGQPQHF. Together with reference TRBV7-2 and TRBJ1-5, the CDR3 gives the full variable domain: GAGVSQSPSNKVTEKGKDVELRCDPISGHTALYWYRQSLGQGLEFLIYFQGNSAPDKSGLPSDRFSAERTGGSVSTLTIQRTQQEDSAVYLCASSLVLGQAVGQPQHFGDGTRLSIL.

Ten or more counts support this clonotype. The chain joins TRBV5-6 to TRBJ2-3; D gene unclear. Germline CDR1 and CDR2: SGHDT and YYEEEE. V lost 5 bases and J 3 bases, leaving 16 bases between the germline ends. This CDR3 comprises 15 residues. DNA of the CDR3: TGTGCCAGCAGACCCGACCCCGGGCGGACAGATACGCAGTATTTT. Its translation: CASRPDPGRTDTQYF.

The chain employs TRBV12-3 or TRBV12-4 and TRBJ2-7; D tentatively reads TRBD1 or TRBD2 (5 bases each). The CDR3 is 13 amino acids. V was shortened by 6 bases and J by 5 bases, with 14 bases between the two germline ends. This chain's CDR3 is CASRPPGPNEQYF. CDR3 in DNA: TGTGCCAGCAGGCCTCCGGGGCCCAACGAGCAGTACTTC.

This chain joins TRBV20-1 and TRBJ2-1, with 8 bases aligning to TRBD2. The CDR3 sequence is 22 residues long. CDR1 DFQATT and CDR2 SNEGSKA come from the germline V gene (reference sequence). V lost 0 bases and J lost 0; bases outside the gene matches: 22. The CDR3 is CSARDQAAIAGTLGSSYNEQFF. The CDR3 nucleotides read TGCAGTGCTAGAGACCAGGCCGCAATAGCGGGAACCCTAGGAAGCTCCTACAATGAGCAGTTCTTC.

The chain combines TRBV18 with TRBJ1-1, with D unresolved. The germline V gene encodes CDR1 KGHSH and CDR2 LQKENI. This CDR3 comprises 14 residues. V was trimmed by 2 bases and J by 4 bases, leaving 11 bases between them. CDR3 sequence: CASSPGEWSTEAFF. DNA of the CDR3: TGTGCCAGCTCACCAGGGGAGTGGAGCACTGAAGCTTTCTTT.